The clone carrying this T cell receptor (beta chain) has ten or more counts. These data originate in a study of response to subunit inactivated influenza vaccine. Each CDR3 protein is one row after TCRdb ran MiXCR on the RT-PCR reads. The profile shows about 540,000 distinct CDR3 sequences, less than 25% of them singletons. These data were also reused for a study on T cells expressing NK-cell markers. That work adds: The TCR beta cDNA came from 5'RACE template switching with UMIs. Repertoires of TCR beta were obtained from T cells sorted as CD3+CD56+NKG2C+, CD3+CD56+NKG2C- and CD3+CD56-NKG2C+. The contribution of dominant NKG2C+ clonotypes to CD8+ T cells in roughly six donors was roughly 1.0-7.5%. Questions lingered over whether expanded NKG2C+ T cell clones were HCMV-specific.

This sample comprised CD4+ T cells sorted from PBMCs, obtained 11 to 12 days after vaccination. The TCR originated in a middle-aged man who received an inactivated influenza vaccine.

In DNA form, the CDR3 reads TGTGCCAGCAGTGCAAGCGGGAGGGCCTCGTACGAGCAGTACTTC. Translating gives CASSASGRASYEQYF. The V call is TRBV2, the J call TRBJ2-7; the match to TRBD2 covers 10 bases. CDR1 and CDR2 from the germline V gene are SNHLY and FYNNEI. The junction had 7 bases not matched to a gene; V was cut back by 4 bases and J by 4 bases. This CDR3 region has 15 residues.